Following are 29 T cell receptor beta chains from one sample sequenced in a study of tissue T cells after allogeneic stem cell transplantation. Time point denoted: mouse harvest day 7 after allogeneic transplant. The graft held 10^6 splenic CD5+ T cells and 10^7 T-cell-depleted bone marrow cells. Assay used: immunoSEQ multiplex PCR; TCRdb lists only in-frame clones, some missing. This repertoire shows over 5,000 clones, more than 40% found once; its top ten account for approximately 8%. The sequencing input was gut tissue. These TCRs come from a female BALB/c mouse given C57BL/6 T cells with graft-versus-host disease after an allogeneic hematopoietic cell transplant.

On this clone: Germline and genes here are mouse. The read falls 1 residue short of the CDR3 end, and the missing part is taken from the germline J gene. The chain recombines TRBV26 with TRBJ2-1; no definite D call. Germline CDR1 and CDR2: KGHPV and FQNQEV (reference sequence). This CDR3 region has 11 residues. The V gene lost 9 bases and the J gene lost 1 base, with 4 bases spanning the gap. CDR3 DNA, as far as it was read: TGTGCCAGTGGCAACTATGCTGAGCAGTTC. Its protein is CASGNYAEQF. The entire CDR3 sequence reads CASGNYAEQFF.

This clone was recorded a few times. Mouse germline and gene names are used. The CDR3 goes on 1 residue after the read ends, and that part is filled in from the germline J gene. J is TRBJ2-4 and V is TRBV12-1; D gene unclear. The CDR3 sequence is 14 residues long. The V gene lost 0 bases and the J gene lost 0 bases, with 6 bases spanning the gap. Germline V gene sequence: CDR1 SGHSN, CDR2 HYEKVE. The CDR3 bases that were read are TGTGCCAGCTCTCTCACAGCTAGTCAAAACACCTTGTAC. Protein: CASSLTASQNTLY. The CDR3 in its entirety is CASSLTASQNTLYF. Complete variable domain (other parts from reference TRBV12-1 and TRBJ2-4): DSGVVQSPRHIIKEKGGRSVLTCIPISGHSNVVWYQQTLGKELKFLIQHYEKVERDKGFLPSRFSVQQFDDYHSEMNMSALELEDSAMYFCASSLTASQNTLYFGAGTRLSVL.

Turning to this clone: Germline and genes: mouse. From the germline J gene comes the end of the CDR3, since the read stops 1 residue before it. The identical CDR3 is also encoded by other nucleotide sequences in the sample. The J gene is TRBJ2-1, the V gene TRBV3; TRBD2 matches at 10 bases. Germline V gives CDR1 SNHLY, CDR2 FYNGKV (reference sequence). The CDR3 extends over 15 amino acids. V shed 5 bases and J 4 bases; nucleotides not matched to a gene: 5. The sequenced CDR3 bases are TGTGCCAGCAGCCCCCGGACTGGGGGTTATGCTGAGCAGTTC. Translating it yields CASSPRTGGYAEQF. The full-length CDR3 reads as CASSPRTGGYAEQFF.

This clone was found a few times. The listed genes are named as in mouse. The read comes to an end 1 residue before the CDR3 does, leaving the germline J gene to fill in the end. The V gene is TRBV26, the J gene TRBJ2-1; no clear D. In germline, CDR1 is KGHPV, CDR2 FQNQEV (reference sequence). This CDR3 spans 12 amino acids. Trimming removed 7 bases from V and 0 bases from J, with 4 bases in between. CDR3: CASTINYAEQFF. The CDR3 bases that were read are TGTGCCAGCACCATTAACTATGCTGAGCAGTTC.

This clone was found a few times. The genes are named according to mouse. This CDR3 is CASSRAGGSYEQYF. The DNA read from the CDR3 is TGTGCCAGCAGTCGGGCTGGGGGCTCCTATGAACAGTAC. J is TRBJ2-7 and V is TRBV26; 7 nucleotides match TRBD2. The read comes to an end 1 residue before the CDR3 does, leaving the germline J gene to fill in the end. Unmatched junction bases numbered 3, after V lost 4 bases and J lost 0 bases. Germline-derived CDR1 and CDR2 are KGHPV and FQNQEV (reference sequence). This CDR3 has 14 amino acids.

Notes on this clone: The listed genes are named as in mouse. Sequencing ends 1 residue short of the CDR3 end; the germline J gene provides the rest. The chain carries TRBV15 and TRBJ2-7; 7 bases fit TRBD2. Trimming removed 6 bases from V and 4 bases from J; junction bases left unmatched: 3. The CDR3 is made up of 12 amino acids. The germline V gene has CDR1 SGHND and CDR2 FRSKSL. The CDR3 protein is CASSLGVYEQYF. Incomplete CDR3 DNA: TGTGCCAGCAGCCTGGGGGTTTATGAACAGTAC. The full variable domain, completed using reference TRBV15 and TRBJ2-7, is DAGVTQTPRHEVAEKGQTIILKCEPVSGHNDLFWYRQTKIQGLELLSYFRSKSLMEDGGAFKDRFKAEMLNSSFSTLKIQPTEPKDSAVYLCASSLGVYEQYFGPGTRLTVL.

This clone occurred a few times. Mouse names are used for the genes. The read finishes 1 residue shy of the CDR3 end, and the germline J gene is used to complete it. The chain links TRBV29 to TRBJ2-4; D is uncertain. V was trimmed by 5 bases and J by 4 bases, leaving 7 bases between them. Germline loops: CDR1 MSHET, CDR2 SYDVDS. The CDR3 runs to 12 residues. CDR3 region: CASSQQKNTLYF. The CDR3 bases that were read are TGTGCTAGCAGTCAACAGAAAAACACCTTGTAC.

Turning to this clone: Mouse germline and gene names are used. Read sequence stops 1 residue before the CDR3 end, and the germline J gene provides the missing end. The chain combines TRBV26 with TRBJ2-3; D remains unclear. This CDR3 region has 14 residues. V was cut by 3 bases and J by 0 bases, with 7 bases left in between. The germline gives CDR1 KGHPV, CDR2 FQNQEV (reference sequence). The CDR3 sequence: CASSLPPSAETLYF. CDR3 DNA, as far as it was read: TGTGCCAGCAGTCTCCCTCCTAGTGCAGAAACGCTGTAT.

A note on this clone: Gene names and germline match the mouse. The read ends 1 residue before the CDR3 terminus; that terminus is restored from the germline J gene. This chain uses TRBV26 with TRBJ1-3; 10 bases are a match to TRBD1. Per germline, CDR1 KGHPV and CDR2 FQNQEV (reference sequence). J gave up 2 bases and V 3 bases, and 1 base lay outside the gene matches. The CDR3 runs 15 residues. Incomplete CDR3 DNA: TGTGCCAGCAGTCTCGGACAGGGGGCTGGAAATACGCTCTAT. This encodes CASSLGQGAGNTLY. The full-length CDR3 reads as CASSLGQGAGNTLYF.

This clone has only a few counts. Mouse gene names apply. Read data end 1 residue before the CDR3 end; the end is taken from the germline J gene. J is TRBJ1-4 and V is TRBV26; D is possibly TRBD1 (5 bases). The germline V and J ends were trimmed by 5 bases and 7 bases, with 11 bases remaining between them. The CDR3 has 13 amino acids. Germline V lookup: CDR1 KGHPV, CDR2 FQNQEV (reference sequence). The chain's CDR3 is CASSVGRGERLFF. The part of the CDR3 DNA that was read is TGTGCCAGCAGTGTGGGGCGCGGCGAAAGATTATTT.

The sample holds a few counts of this clone. Gene names and germline refer to mouse. Read coverage stops 1 residue before the CDR3 terminus; the germline J gene supplies the remainder. The chain carries TRBV5 and TRBJ2-7; no definite D call. V lost 1 base to trimming and J lost 0 bases, with 4 bases between them. The CDR3 runs to 13 residues. From germline, CDR1 is LGHNA and CDR2 YNLKQL (reference sequence). The sequenced CDR3 bases are TGTGCCAGCAGCCAAGCTAGCTCCTATGAACAGTAC. Residues: CASSQASSYEQY. The whole CDR3 protein is CASSQASSYEQYF.

As regards this clone: Gene names refer to mouse genes. Read data end 1 residue before the CDR3 end; the end is taken from the germline J gene. V gene TRBV3 combines with J gene TRBJ2-7; 9 bases match TRBD2. CDR1 and CDR2 from the germline V gene are SNHLY and FYNGKV (reference sequence). V was clipped by 2 bases and J by 5 bases; unmatched bases: 1. The length of the CDR3 is 13 residues. The chain's CDR3 is CASSLLGGHEQYF. The covered CDR3 bases are TGTGCCAGCAGCTTATTGGGGGGGCATGAACAGTAC.

In the case of this clone: Gene names refer to mouse genes. The CDR3 end lies 1 residue beyond the end of the read and is filled in from the germline J gene. This same CDR3 is encoded by further DNA sequences in the sample. The V call is TRBV3, the J call TRBJ2-7, with TRBD2 matching over 12 bases. The CDR3 spans 14 residues. The V and J ends lost 5 bases and 7 bases, in that order; junction bases with no gene match: 6. CDR1 is SNHLY, CDR2 FYNGKV, per germline (reference sequence). The chain's CDR3 is CASSPGLGGREQYF. The part of the CDR3 DNA that was read is TGTGCCAGCAGCCCGGGACTGGGGGGACGGGAACAGTAC.

Comment on this clone: Genes and germline are mouse. The read falls 1 residue short of the CDR3 end, and the missing part is taken from the germline J gene. V usage is TRBV20 and J usage is TRBJ1-1, with 9 positions matching TRBD1. CDR3 length: 12 amino acids. Germline loops: CDR1 GFQATS, CDR2 STVNSAI. Trimming removed 7 bases from V and 11 bases from J; junction bases left unmatched: 11. CDR3 DNA, as far as it was read: TGTGGTGTGCTCCGGGACAGGGATTGGGTCTTC. Translating it yields CGVLRDRDWVF. The whole CDR3 is CGVLRDRDWVFF.

As concerns this clone: All gene names here are mouse names. The read ends 1 residue before the CDR3 terminus; that terminus is restored from the germline J gene. V and J are TRBV3 and TRBJ2-7; a possible D gene is TRBD1 (6 bases). Trimming shortened V by 0 bases and J by 6 bases, and 9 bases separated the two germline ends. The V gene's germline CDR1 is SNHLY and CDR2 FYNGKV (reference sequence). CDR3 length: 13 residues. CDR3 residues: CASSLALGGEQYF. Partial CDR3 DNA: TGTGCCAGCAGCTTAGCGCTAGGGGGTGAACAGTAC.

This clone was seen more than once but under ten times. Gene names and germline refer to mouse. The missing CDR3 end, 1 residue past where the read stops, is filled in from the germline J gene. The chain links TRBV26 to TRBJ2-7; the D gene is possibly TRBD1 (6 bases). The CDR3 is 13 amino acids. Per germline, CDR1 KGHPV and CDR2 FQNQEV (reference sequence). V was pared by 3 bases and J by 2 bases, with 8 bases between. The DNA read from the CDR3 is TGTGCCAGCAGTCTAACAGGGCCCTATGAACAGTAC. It codes for CASSLTGPYEQY. The complete CDR3 sequence is CASSLTGPYEQYF.

Concerning this clone: Mouse gene names apply. The sequenced fragment ends 1 residue before the CDR3 boundary, so the rest is inferred from the germline J gene. This chain connects TRBV26 to TRBJ2-3, with TRBD2 identical over 10 bases. Losses at the gene ends were 6 bases for V and 0 bases for J; bases not matched to a gene: 3. This CDR3 is built from 15 residues. Germline lookup yields CDR1 KGHPV and CDR2 FQNQEV (reference sequence). The CDR3 sequence is CASRGLGLSAETLYF. The sequenced CDR3 bases are TGTGCCAGCAGGGGACTGGGGCTTAGTGCAGAAACGCTGTAT.

This clone is termed large. Germline and genes: mouse. Read sequence stops 1 residue before the CDR3 end, and the germline J gene provides the missing end. The chain is built from TRBV3 and TRBJ2-7; TRBD2 aligns across 14 bases. The CDR3 is 14 residues long. The junction had 4 bases not matched to a gene; V was cut back by 5 bases and J by 7 bases. CDR1 is SNHLY, CDR2 FYNGKV, per germline (reference sequence). Here the CDR3 reads CASSTGLGGLEQYF. The sequenced CDR3 bases are TGTGCCAGCAGCACGGGACTGGGGGGGCTCGAACAGTAC.

On this clone itself: Mouse gene names apply. The CDR3 end is not reached by the read, which stops 1 residue before it; the germline J gene fills it in. The J gene is TRBJ2-3, the V gene TRBV3; TRBD2 aligns across 11 bases. Germline lookup yields CDR1 SNHLY and CDR2 FYNGKV (reference sequence). The CDR3 has 14 residues. Germline trimming cut 5 bases from V and 6 bases from J; bases unmatched to any gene: 4. CDR3 in amino acids: CASSPRLGGETLYF. CDR3 DNA, as far as it was read: TGTGCCAGCAGCCCACGACTGGGGGGGGAAACGCTGTAT.

This clone was seen a handful of times. Gene and germline names: mouse. The read finishes 1 residue shy of the CDR3 end, and the germline J gene is used to complete it. The chain couples TRBV29 to TRBJ1-2; the D gene is possibly TRBD1 (6 bases). Germline-derived CDR1 and CDR2 are MSHET and SYDVDS. Trimming removed 3 bases from V and 4 bases from J, with 12 bases in between. This CDR3 contains 14 residues. CDR3 sequence reads: CASSLGGRGSDYTF. The DNA read from the CDR3 is TGTGCTAGCAGTTTGGGGGGGCGCGGCTCCGACTACACC.

A remark on this clone: Mouse names are used for the genes. The sequenced fragment ends 1 residue before the CDR3 boundary, so the rest is inferred from the germline J gene. The chain recombines TRBV17 with TRBJ2-4, with TRBD1 identical over 10 bases. The CDR3 is 13 residues long. Germline V gives CDR1 MNHDT, CDR2 YYDKIL. Germline trimming cut 5 bases from V and 5 bases from J; bases unmatched to any gene: 1. The sequenced CDR3 bases are TGTGCTAGCAGTCGGGACAGGGGAAACACCTTGTAC. Protein: CASSRDRGNTLY. The full-length CDR3 reads as CASSRDRGNTLYF.

In the case of this clone: Gene names are mouse gene names. Read sequence stops 1 residue before the CDR3 end, and the germline J gene provides the missing end. This chain uses TRBV29 with TRBJ2-7; D possibly corresponds to TRBD1 (7 bases). V lost 8 bases and J 6 bases, leaving 11 bases between the germline ends. Germline CDR1 is MSHET and CDR2 is SYDVDS. The CDR3 consists of 11 residues. The CDR3 region is CASVRGLEQYF. The sequenced CDR3 bases are TGTGCTAGCGTGAGGGGGCTTGAACAGTAC.

In its sample, this clone was seen once. The germline and genes are mouse ones. The read halts 1 residue ahead of the CDR3 end, with the missing end drawn from the germline J gene. The rearrangement joins TRBV5 to TRBJ2-4; D perhaps matches TRBD1 (6 bases). This CDR3 spans 15 amino acids. The germline V and J ends were trimmed by 1 base and 0 bases, with 8 bases remaining between them. Per the germline V gene, CDR1 is LGHNA and CDR2 is YNLKQL (reference sequence). The sequenced part of the CDR3 DNA is TGTGCCAGCAGCCAAGGACAGGCTAGTCAAAACACCTTGTAC. Protein: CASSQGQASQNTLY. The complete CDR3 protein is CASSQGQASQNTLYF.

To note about this clone: Gene names follow the mouse nomenclature. The sequenced fragment ends 1 residue before the CDR3 boundary, so the rest is inferred from the germline J gene. This chain connects TRBV26 to TRBJ1-4; no clear D. CDR1 and CDR2 (germline): KGHPV, FQNQEV (reference sequence). This CDR3 is 13 amino acids long. V dropped 6 bases and J dropped 6 bases, with 11 bases sitting between them. Incomplete CDR3 DNA: TGTGCCAGCAGCCGGCGGGTGCACGAAAGATTATTT. Its translation is CASSRRVHERLF. The CDR3 in full is CASSRRVHERLFF.

On this clone itself: The genes are named according to mouse. The CDR3 goes on 1 residue after the read ends, and that part is filled in from the germline J gene. The V gene is TRBV26, the J gene TRBJ2-4; 12 nucleotides match TRBD2. The junction had 3 bases not matched to a gene; V was cut back by 0 bases and J by 2 bases. The V gene's germline CDR1 is KGHPV and CDR2 FQNQEV (reference sequence). This CDR3 contains 17 residues. The part of the CDR3 DNA that was read is TGTGCCAGCAGTCTGTCTGGGACTGGGGGGCCTCAAAACACCTTGTAC. Protein product: CASSLSGTGGPQNTLY. The entire CDR3 reads CASSLSGTGGPQNTLYF.

Turning to this clone: Mouse gene names and germline throughout. The missing CDR3 end, 1 residue past where the read stops, is filled in from the germline J gene. The J gene is TRBJ1-3, the V gene TRBV15, with 9 bases identical to TRBD1. Germline V gene sequence: CDR1 SGHND, CDR2 FRSKSL. V gave up 5 bases and J gave up 2 bases; unmatched junction bases: 4. This CDR3 contains 15 residues. The DNA read from the CDR3 is TGTGCCAGCAGTCCTACAGGGGGCGCTGGAAATACGCTCTAT. It translates to CASSPTGGAGNTLY. The entire CDR3 is CASSPTGGAGNTLYF.

The table lists this clone with a few counts. The gene names here belong to mouse. From the germline J gene comes the end of the CDR3, since the read stops 1 residue before it. The chain carries TRBV26 and TRBJ1-3; TRBD1 agrees at 8 bases. This CDR3 comprises 14 residues. Trimming at V came to 4 bases and at J to 3 bases, leaving 2 bases not matched to a gene. Germline loops: CDR1 KGHPV, CDR2 FQNQEV (reference sequence). The CDR3 spells CASSPDRGGNTLYF. The sequenced part of the CDR3 DNA is TGTGCCAGCAGTCCAGACAGGGGTGGAAATACGCTCTAT.

For this clone: The genes and germline here are from mouse. The CDR3: CASRPTGYNSPLYF. CDR3 DNA (partial): TGTGCCAGCAGACCGACAGGGTATAATTCGCCCCTCTAC. The chain links TRBV26 to TRBJ1-6; 7 nucleotides line up with TRBD1. From the germline J gene comes the end of the CDR3, since the read stops 1 residue before it. TRBJ1-6 is an open reading frame, and its role is uncertain. Germline values: CDR1 KGHPV, CDR2 FQNQEV (reference sequence). CDR3 size: 14 residues. After removal of 6 bases from V and 4 bases from J, the junction contained 3 bases not matched to a gene.

Note on this clone: These gene names are mouse names. The read halts 1 residue ahead of the CDR3 end, with the missing end drawn from the germline J gene. The gene calls are TRBV24 and TRBJ2-7; the match to TRBD1 covers 11 bases. Germline CDR1 and CDR2: KGHTA and FRNEEI. Unmatched junction bases numbered 1, after V lost 2 bases and J lost 7 bases. This CDR3 has 13 amino acids. The CDR3 loop reads CASSLGTGGEQYF. CDR3 bases read: TGTGCCAGCAGTCTGGGGACAGGGGGGGAACAGTAC.